The sequence of this T cell receptor (beta chain) was determined in a study of vaccination effects on CD4 cells after COVID-19. Overall study: Of the BNT162b2 and mRNA-1273 vaccines, participants received two doses of one or the other. With approximately 9.8 ug/ml peptides and around 9.6 IU/ml IL-2, fewer than 2.5 million PBMC per well were cultured. Notes on the study in general: Late post-vaccination, clones induced by infection and those induced by vaccine underwent marked clonal contraction.

Trimming took 4 bases from V and 3 from J; bases not matched to a gene: 6. This CDR3 region has 15 residues. The germline V gene has CDR1 SGHTA and CDR2 FQGNSA. Generated by immunoSEQ multiplex PCR, the TCRdb table keeps only in-frame clones and is missing some. The repertoire holds more than 30,000 clones, with roughly 74% as singletons. Remarks on this clone: Its matching antigen is unknown.

Cells that had been cultured for 10 days were the source of isolated CD4+ T cells. IL-2 medium was substituted for half the medium on days 3 and 7. The sequence derives from a human donor who received a COVID-19 vaccine. The input for sequencing was CD4+ T cells from PBMCs cultured without peptide, taken before COVID-19 vaccination. The genes are TRBV7-2 and TRBJ1-3, with 7 bases identical to TRBD1. This CDR3 is CASSSNRGHGNTIYF. As DNA, the CDR3 is TGTGCCAGCAGCTCAAACAGGGGCCATGGAAACACCATATATTTT.